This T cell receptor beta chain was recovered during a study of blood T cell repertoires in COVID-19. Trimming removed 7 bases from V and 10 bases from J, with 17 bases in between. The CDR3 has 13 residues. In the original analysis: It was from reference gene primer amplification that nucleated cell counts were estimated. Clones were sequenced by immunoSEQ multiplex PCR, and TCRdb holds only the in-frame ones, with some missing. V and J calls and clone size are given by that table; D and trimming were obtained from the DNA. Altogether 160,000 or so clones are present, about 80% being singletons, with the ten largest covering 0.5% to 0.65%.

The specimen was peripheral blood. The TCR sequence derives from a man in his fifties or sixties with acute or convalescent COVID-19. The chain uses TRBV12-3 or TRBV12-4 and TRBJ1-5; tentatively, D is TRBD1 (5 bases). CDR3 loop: CASTSQGRAPQHF. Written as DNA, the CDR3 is TGTGCCAGCACCTCCCAGGGTAGAGCTCCCCAGCATTTT.